This T cell receptor (beta chain) stems from a study of CD8+ T cells in alopecia areata. Study summary: Treated patients took oral tofacitinib at 5 to 10 mg twice daily. Study findings and constraints: Scalp samples also yield sequences from resident alphabeta T cells of normal skin. A great number of expanded lesional clones endured in scalp and blood during tofacitinib. It was lesional scalp, especially alopecia totalis/universalis, that showed higher clonality than normal scalp.

CDR3 length: 12 amino acids. Germline loops: CDR1 SGHNT, CDR2 YYREEE (reference sequence). Trimming stripped 3 bases from V and 6 bases from J, with 8 bases between. Points on this clone: The antigen is undetermined.

The sequencing template was cDNA reverse transcribed from extracted RNA. Data came from immunoSEQ multiplex PCR; TCRdb stores just in-frame clones and leaves some out. The data show a few hundred thousand clones, more than 30% seen once. Treatment meaning: oral pan-JAK inhibitor, 5-10 mg twice daily. This sequence joins TRBV5-4 and TRBJ2-3; D remains ambiguous. The TCR was taken from a human donor with alopecia areata. The sample in question was CD4+ T cells sorted from blood, obtained between weeks 30 and 35, from a patient treated with tofacitinib. The CDR3 here is CASSSQGDTQYF. CDR3 in DNA: TGTGCCAGCAGCTCTCAAGGGGATACGCAGTATTTT.